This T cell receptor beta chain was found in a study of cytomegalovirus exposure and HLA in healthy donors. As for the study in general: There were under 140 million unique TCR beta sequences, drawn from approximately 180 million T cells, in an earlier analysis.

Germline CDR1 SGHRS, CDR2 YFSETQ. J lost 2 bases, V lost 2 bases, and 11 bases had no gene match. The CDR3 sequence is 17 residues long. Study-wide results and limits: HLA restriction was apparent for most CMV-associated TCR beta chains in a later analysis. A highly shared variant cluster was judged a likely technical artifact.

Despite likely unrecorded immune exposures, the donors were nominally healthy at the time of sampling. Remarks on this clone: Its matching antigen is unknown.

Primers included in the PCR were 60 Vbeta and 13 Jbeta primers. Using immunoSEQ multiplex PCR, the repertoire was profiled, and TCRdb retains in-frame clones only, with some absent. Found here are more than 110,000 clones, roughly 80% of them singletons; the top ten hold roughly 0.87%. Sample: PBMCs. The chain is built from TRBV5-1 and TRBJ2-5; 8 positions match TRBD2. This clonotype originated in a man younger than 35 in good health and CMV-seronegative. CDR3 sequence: CASSFERGSGVQETQYF. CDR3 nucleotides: TGCGCCAGCAGCTTCGAAAGGGGTAGCGGGGTTCAAGAGACCCAGTACTTC.